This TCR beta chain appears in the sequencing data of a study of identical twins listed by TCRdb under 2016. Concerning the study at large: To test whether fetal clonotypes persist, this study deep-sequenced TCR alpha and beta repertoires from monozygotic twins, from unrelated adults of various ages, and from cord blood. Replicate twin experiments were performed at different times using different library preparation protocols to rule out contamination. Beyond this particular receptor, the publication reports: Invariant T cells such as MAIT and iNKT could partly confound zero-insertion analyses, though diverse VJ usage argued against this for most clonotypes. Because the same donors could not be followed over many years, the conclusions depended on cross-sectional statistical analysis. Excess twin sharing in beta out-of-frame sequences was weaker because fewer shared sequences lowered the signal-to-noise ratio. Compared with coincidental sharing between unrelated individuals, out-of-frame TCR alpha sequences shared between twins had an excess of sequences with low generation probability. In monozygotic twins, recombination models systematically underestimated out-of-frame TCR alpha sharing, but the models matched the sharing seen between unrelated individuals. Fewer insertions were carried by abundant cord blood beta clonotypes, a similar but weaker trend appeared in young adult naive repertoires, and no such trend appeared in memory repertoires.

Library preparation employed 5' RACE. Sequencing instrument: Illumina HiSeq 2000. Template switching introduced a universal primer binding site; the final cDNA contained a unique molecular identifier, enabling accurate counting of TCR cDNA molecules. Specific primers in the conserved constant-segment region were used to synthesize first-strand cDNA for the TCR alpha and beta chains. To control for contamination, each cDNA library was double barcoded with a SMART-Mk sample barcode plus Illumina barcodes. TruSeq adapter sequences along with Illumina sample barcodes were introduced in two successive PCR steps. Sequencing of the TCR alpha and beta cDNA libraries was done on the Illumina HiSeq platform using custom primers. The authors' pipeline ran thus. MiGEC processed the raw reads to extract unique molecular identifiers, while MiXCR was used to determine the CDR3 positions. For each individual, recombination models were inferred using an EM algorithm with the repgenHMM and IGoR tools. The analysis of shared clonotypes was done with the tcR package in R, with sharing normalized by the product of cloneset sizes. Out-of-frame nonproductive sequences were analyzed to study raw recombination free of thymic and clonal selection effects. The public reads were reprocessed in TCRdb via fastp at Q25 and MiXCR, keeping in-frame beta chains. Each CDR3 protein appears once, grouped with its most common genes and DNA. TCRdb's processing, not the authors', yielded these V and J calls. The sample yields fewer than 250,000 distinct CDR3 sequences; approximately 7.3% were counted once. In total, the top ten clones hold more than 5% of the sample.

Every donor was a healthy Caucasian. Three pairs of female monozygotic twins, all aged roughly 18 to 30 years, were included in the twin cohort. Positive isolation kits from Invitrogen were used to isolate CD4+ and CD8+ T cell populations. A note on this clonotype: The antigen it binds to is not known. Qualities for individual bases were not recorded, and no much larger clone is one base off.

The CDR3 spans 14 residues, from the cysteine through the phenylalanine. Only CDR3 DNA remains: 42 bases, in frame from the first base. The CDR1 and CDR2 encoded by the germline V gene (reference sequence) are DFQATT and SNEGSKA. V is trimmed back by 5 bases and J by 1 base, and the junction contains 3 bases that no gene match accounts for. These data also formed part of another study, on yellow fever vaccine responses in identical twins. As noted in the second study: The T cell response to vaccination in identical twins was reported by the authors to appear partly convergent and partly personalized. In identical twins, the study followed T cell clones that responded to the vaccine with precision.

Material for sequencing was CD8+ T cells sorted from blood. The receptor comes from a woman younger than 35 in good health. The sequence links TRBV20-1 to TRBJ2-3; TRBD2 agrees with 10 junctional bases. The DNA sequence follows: TGCAGTGCTTATGGACTAGCGGGCACAGATACGCAGTATTTT. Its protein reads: CSAYGLAGTDTQYF.